The 30 T cell receptor beta chains listed next were all sequenced from one sample in a study of cytomegalovirus exposure and HLA in healthy donors. Use of 60 Vbeta and 13 Jbeta primers characterized the PCR. The protocol was immunoSEQ multiplex PCR, while the TCRdb copy is restricted to in-frame clones and leaves out a portion. The sample lists around 200,000 clones; about 69% were seen once. The specimen sequenced was PBMCs. The receptors shown here come from a man aged 30 to 39 in good health and CMV-seropositive.

This chain connects TRBV13 to TRBJ2-1, with D possibly TRBD1 on 5 matching bases. The V gene lost 2 bases and the J gene lost 6 bases, with 14 bases spanning the gap. CDR1 and CDR2 (germline): PRHDT, FYEKMQ (reference sequence). The CDR3 spans 15 residues. The CDR3 sequence: CASSLYLGVGNEQFF. The CDR3 DNA sequence: TGTGCCAGCAGCTTATATCTAGGGGTGGGCAATGAGCAGTTCTTC.

The chain has TRBV6-5 and TRBJ2-1; 9 bases are a match to TRBD1. The CDR3 runs to 14 residues. The trim removed 7 bases at V and 7 bases at J, leaving 8 bases unmatched. The V gene's germline CDR1 is MNHEY and CDR2 SVGAGI. The CDR3, as DNA: TGTGCCAGCACCCACGGGACAGGGACGAATGAGCAGTTCTTC. Residues: CASTHGTGTNEQFF.

This clone showed up just once. The CDR3 region is CASSLSMGSDSNQPQHF. DNA of the CDR3: TGTGCCAGCAGTTTGAGCATGGGCTCGGATAGCAATCAGCCCCAGCATTTT. The chain recombines TRBV28 with TRBJ1-5; D gene ambiguous. Germline V lookup: CDR1 MDHEN, CDR2 SYDVKM. Trimming shortened V by 3 bases and J by 0 bases, and 15 bases separated the two germline ends. This CDR3 comprises 17 residues.

The chain has TRBV18 and TRBJ2-7; 10 nucleotides match TRBD1. Germline V gives CDR1 KGHSH, CDR2 LQKENI. The CDR3 consists of 16 residues. The V and J ends lost 0 bases and 2 bases, in that order; junction bases with no gene match: 4. The CDR3 sequence: CASSPPLGTGAYEQYF. CDR3 nucleotide sequence: TGTGCCAGCTCACCACCGCTCGGGACAGGGGCCTACGAGCAGTACTTC.

This rearrangement joins TRBV10-3 to TRBJ1-2, with 8 nucleotides matching TRBD1. This CDR3 is 16 amino acids long. CDR1 is ENHRY, CDR2 SYGVKD, per germline. The V segment lost 2 bases and the J segment 8 bases; nucleotides outside the gene matches: 13. The CDR3 DNA is TGTGCCATCAGTGAGCCCTCCAGGGGGCGATCGGAAGGCTACACCTTC. It is translated as CAISEPSRGRSEGYTF.

V is TRBV6-1 and J is TRBJ1-1; TRBD1 aligns across 7 bases. The V and J ends lost 7 bases and 5 bases, in that order; junction bases with no gene match: 7. Germline V gives CDR1 MNHNS, CDR2 SASEGT. The CDR3 spans 13 residues. CDR3 residues: CASMPQGRTEAFF. CDR3 nucleotides: TGTGCCAGCATGCCACAGGGGAGGACTGAAGCTTTCTTT.

The genes are TRBV7-2 and TRBJ1-4; 9 bases are shared with TRBD1. From germline, CDR1 is SGHTA and CDR2 FQGNSA. With V trimmed by 4 bases and J by 3 bases, 9 bases remained unmatched. There are 17 residues in the CDR3. The CDR3 protein is CASSSRQGGHPNEKLFF. The CDR3 nucleotides are TGTGCCAGCAGCTCCCGACAGGGGGGTCATCCTAATGAAAAACTGTTTTTT.

This clone was seen more than once but under ten times. The J gene is TRBJ2-2, the V gene TRBV6-5; perhaps TRBD1 as D (5 bases). The V and J ends lost 9 bases and 0 bases respectively, with 11 bases between them. The CDR3 has 14 residues. The germline V gene has CDR1 MNHEY and CDR2 SVGAGI. CDR3 sequence reads: CASKGKANTGELFF. CDR3 bases: TGTGCCAGTAAGGGGAAGGCGAACACCGGGGAGCTGTTTTTT.

This clone occurred once. The chain carries TRBV27 and TRBJ2-2; 7 bases align to TRBD2. The CDR3 contains 15 residues. Germline loops: CDR1 MNHEY, CDR2 SMNVEV (reference sequence). With V trimmed by 10 bases and J by 1 base, 9 bases remained unmatched. CDR3 coding DNA: TGTGCCACGACACTGACTAGCTTGAACACCGGGGAGCTGTTTTTT. Translated: CATTLTSLNTGELFF.

As DNA, the CDR3 is TGTGCCTGGAGTTTAGCGGGGAGGGGCACAGATACGCAGTATTTT. This codes for CAWSLAGRGTDTQYF. The V and J genes are TRBV30 and TRBJ2-3; 8 positions agree with TRBD2. Germline CDR1 and CDR2: GTSNPN and SVGIG (reference sequence). This CDR3 region has 15 residues. V gave up 2 bases and J gave up 1 base; unmatched junction bases: 5.

The rearrangement joins TRBV10-3 to TRBJ2-5; D possibly corresponds to TRBD2 (6 bases). Germline V gene sequence: CDR1 ENHRY, CDR2 SYGVKD. The CDR3 spans 16 residues. V was pared by 0 bases and J by 5 bases, with 16 bases between. CDR3 in amino acids: CAISESSRRAAETQYF. CDR3 nucleotides: TGTGCCATCAGTGAGTCGAGCAGGAGGGCAGCGGAGACCCAGTACTTC.

The CDR3 sequence is CASSPPGGFNEKLFF. The CDR3 DNA is TGTGCCAGCTCACCACCGGGGGGATTCAATGAAAAACTGTTTTTT. The chain couples TRBV18 to TRBJ1-4; a possible D gene is TRBD1 (5 bases). There are 15 residues in the CDR3. V was clipped by 0 bases and J by 5 bases, with 10 bases between them. Germline-derived CDR1 and CDR2 are KGHSH and LQKENI.

The chain uses TRBV12-2 and TRBJ1-1; the table names TRBD1, a call not compared with the DNA. TRBV12-2 is shown as a pseudogene. This CDR3 region has 14 residues. CDR3 nucleotides: TGTGCAAGTCGCCGGACAGGGTCGGACACTGAAGCTTTCTTT. Protein: CASRRTGSDTEAFF.

V and J are TRBV30 and TRBJ2-5, with unresolved D. Germline V CDR1 and CDR2: GTSNPN, SVGIG (reference sequence). Trimming shortened V by 0 bases and J by 3 bases, and 11 bases separated the two germline ends. CDR3 length: 14 residues. Here the CDR3 DNA reads TGTGCCTGGAGTGTAGTGGGTCGGGAAGAGACCCAGTACTTC. Its translation is CAWSVVGREETQYF. Supplemented by reference TRBV30 and TRBJ2-5, the full variable domain reads SQTIHQWPATLVQPVGSPLSLECTVEGTSNPNLYWYRQAAGRGLQLLFYSVGIGQISSEVPQNLSASRPQDRQFILSSKKLLLSDSGFYLCAWSVVGREETQYFGPGTRLLVL.

The chain has TRBV7-3 and TRBJ2-1; 10 positions agree with TRBD2. Germline V gene data show CDR1 as SGHTA and CDR2 as FQGTGA. This CDR3 is built from 14 residues. V gave up 2 bases and J gave up 12 bases; unmatched junction bases: 7. The CDR3 DNA is TGTGCCAGCAGCTTATACGGGACTAGCGAAGGGCAGTTCTTC. It is translated as CASSLYGTSEGQFF.

This chain connects TRBV19 to TRBJ2-5; D gene ambiguous. Germline V gene sequence: CDR1 LNHDA, CDR2 SQIVND (reference sequence). The V end lost 5 bases, the J end lost 7 bases, and 14 bases lay between the germline ends. The CDR3 loop spans 13 amino acids. In DNA, the CDR3 is TGTGCCAGTAGTGCCGCCCCCCGAGGGACCCAGTACTTC. Its translation is CASSAAPRGTQYF.

The chain combines TRBV9 with TRBJ1-1; 7 bases agree with TRBD1. Germline lookup yields CDR1 SGDLS and CDR2 YYNGEE. Trimming cost V 10 bases and J 8 bases; bases outside gene matches: 14. This CDR3 is built from 13 residues. The CDR3 here is CAPSKGQQSEAFF. The CDR3 DNA sequence: TGTGCCCCCAGCAAGGGACAGCAAAGCGAAGCTTTCTTT.

As to this clone: The junction differs from germline at one of its ends, possibly a read error. The chain carries TRBV7-7 and TRBJ2-5; the D gene is possibly TRBD2 (6 bases). Germline V gives CDR1 SSHAT, CDR2 FNYEAQ (reference sequence). This CDR3 contains 13 residues. This CDR3 is CASSLGLPETQYF. The CDR3 DNA follows: TGTGCTAGCAGCCTCGGACTACCCGAGACCCAGTACTTC. The full variable domain, in which reference TRBV7-7 and TRBJ2-5 provide the parts outside the CDR3, is GAGVSQSPRYKVTKRGQDVTLRCDPISSHATLYWYQQALGQGPEFLTYFNYEAQPDKSGLPSDRFSAERPEGSISTLTIQRTEQRDSAMYRCASSLGLPETQYFGPGTRLLVL.

The rearrangement joins TRBV5-1 to TRBJ2-5; no clear D gene. CDR1 SGHRS and CDR2 YFSETQ come from the germline V gene. CDR3 length: 14 amino acids. Trimming removed 4 bases at V and 5 bases at J, with 15 bases between. CDR3: CASSPGEPTETQYF. The CDR3 nucleotides read TGCGCCAGCAGCCCGGGTGAACCTACTGAGACCCAGTACTTC.

V and J are TRBV2 and TRBJ2-1; possible D gene TRBD2, 6 bases. Germline CDR1 is SNHLY and CDR2 is FYNNEI. V was cut by 4 bases and J by 9 bases, with 19 bases left in between. The CDR3 is 15 amino acids. Here the CDR3 DNA reads TGTGCCAGCAGTGCCCAGGGACTGTCTCTCGCTGAGCAGTTCTTC. Protein product: CASSAQGLSLAEQFF.

V and J are TRBV5-1 and TRBJ2-5; TRBD1 agrees at 7 bases. The CDR3 runs to 15 residues. Germline CDR1 SGHRS, CDR2 YFSETQ. The V and J ends lost 0 bases and 3 bases, in that order; junction bases with no gene match: 5. CDR3 residues: CASSLALRGKETQYF. CDR3 nucleotides: TGCGCCAGCAGCTTGGCCCTCAGGGGGAAAGAGACCCAGTACTTC.

CDR3 sequence (DNA): TGTGCCACCAGCAGAGATCGAGGTCGGCTACTCAACTATGGCTACACCTTC. Translation: CATSRDRGRLLNYGYTF. The rearrangement links TRBV15 to TRBJ1-2; D is undetermined. Between the trimmed V and J ends, which lost 0 bases and 2 bases, there was a span of 16 bases. Germline CDR1 reads LNHNV; CDR2 reads YYDKDF (reference sequence). CDR3 length equals 17 residues.

The chain joins TRBV6-6 to TRBJ1-2; D is unclear. The CDR3 covers 12 residues. Trimming shortened V by 10 bases and J by 5 bases, and 14 bases separated the two germline ends. Germline loops: CDR1 MNHNY, CDR2 SVGAGI (reference sequence). The CDR3 is CAISPAGYGYTF. The CDR3 nucleotides are TGTGCCATCTCGCCCGCGGGGTATGGCTACACCTTC.

The gene calls are TRBV5-1 and TRBJ2-1, with 8 bases identical to TRBD2. V lost 0 bases to trimming and J lost 6 bases; unmatched junction nucleotides: 5. Germline CDR1 reads SGHRS; CDR2 reads YFSETQ. This CDR3 region has 15 residues. Written as DNA, the CDR3 is TGCGCCAGCAGCTTGGGCGGGGGGCCCGGCAATGAGCAGTTCTTC. As protein: CASSLGGGPGNEQFF.

V and J are TRBV7-2 and TRBJ2-7; 8 bases line up with TRBD1. The CDR3 extends over 15 amino acids. V dropped 5 bases and J dropped 1; count of bases not matched to a gene: 7. From germline, CDR1 is SGHTA and CDR2 FQGNSA. The CDR3 sequence: CASSPLRDRSYEQYF. The DNA for the CDR3 is TGTGCCAGCAGCCCACTGAGGGACAGGTCCTACGAGCAGTACTTC. The variable domain in full, completed from reference TRBV7-2 and TRBJ2-7, reads GAGVSQSPSNKVTEKGKDVELRCDPISGHTALYWYRQSLGQGLEFLIYFQGNSAPDKSGLPSDRFSAERTGGSVSTLTIQRTQQEDSAVYLCASSPLRDRSYEQYFGPGTRLTVT.

The chain recombines TRBV27 with TRBJ2-3; maybe TRBD2 (5 bases). CDR1 and CDR2 from the germline V gene are MNHEY and SMNVEV (reference sequence). Between the trimmed V and J ends, which lost 6 bases and 2 bases, there was a span of 12 bases. This CDR3 is built from 14 residues. The CDR3, as DNA: TGTGCCAGCAGGGTCGGACTTTACACAGATACGCAGTATTTT. This gives the protein CASRVGLYTDTQYF.

The chain links TRBV30 to TRBJ1-3; no firm D call. CDR1 and CDR2 from the germline V gene are GTSNPN and SVGIG (reference sequence). V shed 0 bases and J shed 8 bases, with 5 bases lying between them. CDR3 length equals 11 residues. CDR3 coding DNA: TGTGCCTGGAGTGTCGGGGACACCATATATTTT. Protein: CAWSVGDTIYF.

The table lists this clone with a few counts. This chain joins TRBV5-1 and TRBJ2-1; TRBD1 agrees at 7 bases. Germline V lookup: CDR1 SGHRS, CDR2 YFSETQ. With V trimmed by 4 bases and J by 0 bases, 4 bases remained unmatched. The CDR3 is 15 amino acids. CDR3 coding DNA: TGCGCCAGCAGCCCCCGGGACAGCTCCTACAATGAGCAGTTCTTC. Its translation is CASSPRDSSYNEQFF.

The chain carries TRBV13 and TRBJ2-7, with D perhaps matching TRBD1 (5 bases). The CDR3 has 12 residues. Trimming cost V 5 bases and J 3 bases, with 8 bases left between them. Germline assignment: CDR1 PRHDT and CDR2 FYEKMQ (reference sequence). For the CDR3, the DNA is TGTGCCAGCAGCGTAGACAGCTACGAGCAGTACTTC. It yields the protein CASSVDSYEQYF.

A word on this clone: One end of the junction does not line up with germline, which may come from a read error. The chain joins TRBV6-6 to TRBJ1-2; possibly TRBD1 for D (6 bases). This CDR3 is 15 amino acids long. Germline V gene data show CDR1 as MNHNY and CDR2 as SVGAGI (reference sequence). The CDR3 sequence: CASSYAAGVNSGYTF. In nucleotides, the CDR3 is TGTGCCAGCAGTTACGCTGCAGGGGTAAACTCTGGCTACACCTTC.